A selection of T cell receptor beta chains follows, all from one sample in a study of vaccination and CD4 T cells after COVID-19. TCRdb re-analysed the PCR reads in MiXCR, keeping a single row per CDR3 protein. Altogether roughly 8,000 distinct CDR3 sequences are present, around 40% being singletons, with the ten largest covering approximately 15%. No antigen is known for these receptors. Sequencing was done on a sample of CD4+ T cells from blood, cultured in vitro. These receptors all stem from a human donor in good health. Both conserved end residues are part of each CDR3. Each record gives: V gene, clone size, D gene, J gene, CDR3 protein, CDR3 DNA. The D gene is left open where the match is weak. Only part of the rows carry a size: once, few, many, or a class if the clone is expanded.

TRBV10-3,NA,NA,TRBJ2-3,CAISGGSFTDTQYF,TGTGCCATCAGTGGGGGGTCTTTCACAGATACGCAGTATTTT
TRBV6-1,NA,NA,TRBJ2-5,CASSENAGRETQYF,TGTGCCAGCAGTGAAAATGCGGGGAGGGAGACCCAGTACTTC
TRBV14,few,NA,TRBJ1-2,CASSQDLIGGGYGYTF,TGTGCCAGCAGCCAAGATTTAATCGGGGGAGGCTATGGCTACACCTTC
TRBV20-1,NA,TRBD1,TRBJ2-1,CSARIRGQGAGNEQFF,TGCAGTGCTAGGATCAGGGGACAGGGGGCGGGGAATGAGCAGTTCTTC
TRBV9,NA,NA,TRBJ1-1,CASSAGPNTEAFF,TGTGCCAGCAGCGCCGGACCGAACACTGAAGCTTTCTTT
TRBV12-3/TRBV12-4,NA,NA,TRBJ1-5,CASSLLRLDQPQHF,TGTGCCAGCAGTCTCTTGAGGTTGGATCAGCCCCAGCATTTT
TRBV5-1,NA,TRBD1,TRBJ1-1,CASSLTGGRTEAFF,TGCGCCAGCAGCTTAACAGGGGGTAGGACTGAAGCTTTCTTT
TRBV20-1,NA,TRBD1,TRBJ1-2,CSARGLGTGAGYTF,TGCAGTGCTAGGGGGCTTGGGACAGGGGCTGGCTACACCTTC
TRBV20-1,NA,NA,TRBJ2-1,CSARDLTGATERNEQFF,TGCAGTGCTAGAGACTTGACGGGGGCCACAGAGCGAAATGAGCAGTTCTTC
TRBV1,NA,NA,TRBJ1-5,CTSSQDARSNQPQHF,TGCACCAGCAGCCAAGATGCCAGGAGCAATCAGCCCCAGCATTTT
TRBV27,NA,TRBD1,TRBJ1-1,CASSYTTGGEAFF,TGTGCCAGCAGTTACACGACAGGGGGTGAAGCTTTCTTT
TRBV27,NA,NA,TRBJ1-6,CASSFEVPNSPLHF,TGTGCCAGCAGTTTTGAGGTTCCGAATTCACCCCTCCACTTT
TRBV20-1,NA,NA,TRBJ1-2,CSAPPGQPTAGYTF,TGCAGTGCCCCCCCGGGACAACCGACGGCGGGCTACACCTTC
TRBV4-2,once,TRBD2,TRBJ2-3,CASSLLAGSTDTQYF,TGTGCCAGCAGCCTTCTAGCGGGAAGCACAGATACGCAGTATTTT
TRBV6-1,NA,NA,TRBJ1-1,CASSVSGGDAEAFF,TGTGCCAGCAGTGTATCGGGGGGTGACGCTGAAGCTTTCTTT
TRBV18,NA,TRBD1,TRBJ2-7,CASSKGDRGLEQYF,TGTGCCAGCTCAAAAGGCGACAGGGGGTTAGAGCAGTACTTC
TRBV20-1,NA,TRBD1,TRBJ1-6,CSASRGPRDSPLHF,TGCAGTGCTAGTAGGGGGCCCAGGGATTCACCCCTCCACTTT
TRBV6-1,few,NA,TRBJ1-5,CASPPGAQQPQHF,TGTGCCAGCCCCCCGGGGGCCCAGCAGCCCCAGCATTTT
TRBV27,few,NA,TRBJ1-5,CASSWGDSNQPQHF,TGTGCCAGCAGTTGGGGCGATAGCAATCAGCCCCAGCATTTT
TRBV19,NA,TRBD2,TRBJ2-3,CASSMTGGGAITDTQYF,TGTGCCAGTAGTATGACTGGCGGGGGAGCCATCACAGATACGCAGTATTTT
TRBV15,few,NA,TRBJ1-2,CATSRRDGGYTF,TGTGCCACCAGCAGGAGGGACGGGGGCTACACCTTC
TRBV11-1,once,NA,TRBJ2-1,CASSLGRQASSYNEQFF,TGTGCCAGCAGCTTAGGTAGACAGGCGAGCTCCTACAATGAGCAGTTCTTC
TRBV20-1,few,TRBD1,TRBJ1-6,CSARRQGDYSPLHF,TGCAGTGCTAGGAGACAGGGAGATTATTCACCCCTCCACTTT
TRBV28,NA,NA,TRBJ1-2,CASSFMDYGYTF,TGTGCCAGCAGTTTTATGGACTATGGCTACACCTTC
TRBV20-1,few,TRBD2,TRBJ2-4,CSARGLTSGGSDIQYF,TGCAGTGCTAGAGGCCTGACTAGCGGGGGGTCTGACATTCAGTACTTC
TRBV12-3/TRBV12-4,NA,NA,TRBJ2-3,CASSQGPSTDTQYF,TGTGCCAGCAGTCAGGGCCCTAGCACAGATACGCAGTATTTT
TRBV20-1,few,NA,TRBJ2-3,CSARDLTLDTQYF,TGCAGTGCTAGGGATTTAACTTTAGATACGCAGTATTTT
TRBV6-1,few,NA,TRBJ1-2,CASSGETVGYTF,TGTGCCAGCAGTGGCGAAACAGTTGGCTACACCTTC
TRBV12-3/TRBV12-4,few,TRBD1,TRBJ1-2,CASRRGQGDSYGYTF,TGTGCCAGCAGAAGGGGGCAGGGGGATTCATATGGCTACACCTTC
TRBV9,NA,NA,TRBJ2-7,CASGGLSYEQYF,TGTGCCAGCGGGGGCTTGTCCTACGAGCAGTACTTC
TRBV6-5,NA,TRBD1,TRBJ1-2,CASSYSTGRGGGYTF,TGTGCCAGCAGTTACTCGACAGGGAGGGGTGGGGGCTACACCTTC
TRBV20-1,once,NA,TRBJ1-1,CSARDPNTEAFF,TGCAGTGCTAGGGATCCCAACACTGAAGCTTTCTTT
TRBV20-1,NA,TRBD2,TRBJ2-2,CSAVLAGENTGELFF,TGCAGTGCAGTTCTAGCGGGAGAGAACACCGGGGAGCTGTTTTTT
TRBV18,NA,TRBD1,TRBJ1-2,CASSPRAGTGENYGYTF,TGTGCCAGCTCACCAAGAGCCGGGACAGGAGAGAACTATGGCTACACCTTC
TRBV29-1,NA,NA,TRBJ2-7,CSVDWGYEQYF,TGCAGCGTTGATTGGGGATACGAGCAGTACTTC
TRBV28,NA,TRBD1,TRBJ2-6,CASSPGTGLPGANVLTF,TGTGCCAGCAGTCCCGGGACAGGGTTACCTGGGGCCAACGTCCTGACTTTC
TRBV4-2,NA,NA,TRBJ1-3,CASSQVGISSGNTIYF,TGTGCCAGCAGCCAAGTCGGAATATCCTCTGGAAACACCATATATTTT
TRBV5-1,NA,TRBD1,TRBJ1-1,CASSPAGQGSDTEAFF,TGCGCCAGCAGCCCGGCCGGACAGGGATCAGACACTGAAGCTTTCTTT
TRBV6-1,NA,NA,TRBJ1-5,CASSGTEDQPQHF,TGTGCCAGCAGTGGGACTGAAGATCAGCCCCAGCATTTT
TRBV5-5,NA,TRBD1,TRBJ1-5,CASSGGGQLNQPQHF,TGTGCCAGCAGCGGGGGGGGACAGCTCAATCAGCCCCAGCATTTT
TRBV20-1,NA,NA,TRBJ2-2,CSARDVRSTEELFF,TGCAGTGCTAGAGATGTGAGGTCCACCGAGGAGCTGTTTTTT
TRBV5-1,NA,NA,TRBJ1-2,CASSLPTENYGYTF,TGCGCCAGCAGCTTACCGACCGAGAACTATGGCTACACCTTC
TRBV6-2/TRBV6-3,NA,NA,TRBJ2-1,CVSSYSKRLSSYNEQFF,TGTGTCAGCAGTTACTCGAAGCGGTTGAGCTCCTACAATGAGCAGTTCTTC
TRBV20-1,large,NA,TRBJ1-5,CSAREIKGDGQPQHF,TGCAGTGCTAGAGAGATTAAGGGGGACGGTCAGCCCCAGCATTTT
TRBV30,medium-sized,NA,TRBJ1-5,CAWSRLGDSNQPQHF,TGTGCCTGGAGTCGTCTCGGTGATAGCAATCAGCCCCAGCATTTT
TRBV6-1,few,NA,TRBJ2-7,CASSESEGEVYEQYF,TGTGCCAGCAGTGAAAGTGAGGGGGAGGTCTACGAGCAGTACTTC
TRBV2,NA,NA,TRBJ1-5,CASNGEAGAFRNQPQHF,TGTGCCAGCAACGGGGAGGCAGGGGCTTTTAGGAATCAGCCCCAGCATTTT
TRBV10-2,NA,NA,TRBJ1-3,CASSEDGSGNTIYF,TGCGCCAGCAGTGAAGACGGTTCTGGAAACACCATATATTTT
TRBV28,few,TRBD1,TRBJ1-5,CASRTGQGNQPQHF,TGTGCCAGCAGAACGGGACAGGGCAATCAGCCCCAGCATTTT
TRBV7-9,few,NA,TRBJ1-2,CAEGSGSGYGYTF,TGTGCAGAAGGAAGCGGGTCGGGGTATGGCTACACCTTC
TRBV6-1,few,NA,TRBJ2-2,CASSNREGELFF,TGTGCCAGCAGCAACAGGGAGGGGGAGCTGTTTTTT
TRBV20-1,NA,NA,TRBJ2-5,CSARGDETQYF,TGCAGTGCCCGGGGAGACGAGACCCAGTACTTC
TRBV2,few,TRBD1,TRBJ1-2,CASSPSRDRANYGYTF,TGTGCCAGCAGCCCAAGCCGGGACAGGGCTAACTATGGCTACACCTTC
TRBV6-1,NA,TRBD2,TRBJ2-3,CASNLSGGGRDTQYF,TGTGCCAGCAACCTTAGCGGGGGGGGCAGGGATACGCAGTATTTT
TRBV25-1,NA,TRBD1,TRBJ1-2,CASSARQGWNYGYTF,TGTGCCAGCAGTGCTAGACAGGGATGGAACTATGGCTACACCTTC
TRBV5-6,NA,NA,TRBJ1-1,CASSYDRNTEAFF,TGTGCCAGCAGCTACGATCGGAACACTGAAGCTTTCTTT
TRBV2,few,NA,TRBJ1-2,CASRSWREDGYTF,TGTGCCAGCCGTAGCTGGAGGGAGGATGGCTACACCTTC